This T cell receptor beta chain was retrieved from a study of T cells in Graves' hyperthyroidism and ophthalmopathy. Active moderate-to-severe ophthalmopathy, Clinical Activity Score at least 3, NOSPECS at least 4, under 3 months' duration. The diagnoses drew upon clinical symptoms, serum thyroxine and TRAb, thyroid ultrasound and orbital computed tomography. The source material, RNA transcripts, was used to amplify TCR beta CDR3 regions. The primer set for the first-round RT-PCR of the TCR CDR3 was HTBI. TCRdb ran MiXCR on the multiplex PCR reads and lists one entry per CDR3 protein. The sample holds 400,000 to 600,000 distinct CDR3 sequences, about 16% seen once. Whole-study findings and limits: A model built on 13 V-J features separated ophthalmopathy from stable hyperthyroidism.

The germline V gene has CDR1 GTSNPN and CDR2 SVGIG (reference sequence). Trimming removed 7 bases from V and 3 bases from J; junction bases left unmatched: 3. The CDR3 has 12 amino acids. This clonotype has at least ten counts. The antigen is not known. This clonotype originated in a woman aged 30 to 39 with Graves' ophthalmopathy. The material sequenced was blood. The V gene is TRBV30, the J gene TRBJ2-1; 7 bases align to TRBD2. CDR3 DNA sequence: TGTGCCTCGAGCGGGAACTACAATGAGCAGTTCTTC. This sequence encodes CASSGNYNEQFF.